This T cell receptor beta chain was captured in a study of cytomegalovirus exposure and HLA in healthy donors. Findings of the study overall: It was reported that the classifier diagnosed cytomegalovirus status with high specificity and sensitivity in both the original and validation cohorts. TCR beta sequences reportedly predicted most subjects' HLA-A and HLA-B alleles accurately. Whilst most TCR sequences proved rare, a subset of public TCRs occurred across many donors.

This clone turned up a few times. What it recognizes is unknown. V lost 3 bases, J lost 4 bases, and 7 bases stayed unmatched. Germline values: CDR1 LNHDA, CDR2 SQIVND (reference sequence). CDR3 length: 15 residues. Primers: 60 Vbeta forward and 13 Jbeta reverse. Study processing details: Later analysis identified tens of millions of unique TCR beta chains, roughly 11 million shared. Using immunoSEQ multiplex PCR, the repertoire was profiled, and TCRdb retains in-frame clones only, with some absent. V and J calls plus clone size are reproduced from that table; the DNA served to infer D and trimming. The sample includes fewer than 85,000 clones, around two thirds of them seen just once.

Input material: PBMCs. The source is a man in his 60s in good health and CMV-seropositive. The chain combines TRBV19 with TRBJ2-5; TRBD2 aligns across 8 bases. The CDR3 sequence: CASSIWSAGGETQYF. For the CDR3, the DNA is TGTGCCAGTAGTATTTGGTCGGCGGGAGGAGAGACCCAGTACTTC.